This TCR beta chain was sequenced for a study of cytomegalovirus exposure and HLA in healthy donors. Study-wide findings and caveats: A later analysis found most CMV-associated TCR beta chains apparently HLA-restricted. Versus the roughly 700-donor mean, an Asian-associated ancestry cluster reportedly showed fewer N-insertions in a later analysis. For most subjects, TCR beta sequences were reported to predict HLA-A and HLA-B alleles with accuracy.

Sampled while nominally healthy, donors likely had unrecorded immune exposures. Deletions cut 4 bases from V and 8 bases from J, with 17 bases between. Germline V gene lookup returns CDR1 GTSNPN and CDR2 SVGIG (reference sequence). The length of the CDR3 is 13 residues. Turning to this clone: Its antigen is unidentified.

PCR used 60 Vbeta primers and 13 Jbeta primers. Clones were sequenced by immunoSEQ multiplex PCR, and TCRdb holds only the in-frame ones, with some missing. Here the sample table reports under 65,000 clones. The rearrangement links TRBV30 to TRBJ1-1; D is perhaps TRBD1 (5 bases). The sample consisted of PBMCs. This receptor was identified in a woman aged 25-40 years in good health and CMV-seropositive. For the CDR3, the DNA is TGTGCCTGGACCCCAGGGCCTGTTAGCGAAGCTTTCTTT. It codes for CAWTPGPVSEAFF.